This T cell receptor beta chain came from a study of blood T cell repertoires in COVID-19. Study summary: Italy, Spain and the United States were the sources of the convalescent and acute COVID-19 samples. In each case, the material was cDNA or gDNA derived from T cells, B-cell-depleted T cells, or PBMCs.

V was clipped by 7 bases and J by 3 bases, with 22 bases between them. CDR1 and CDR2 from the germline V gene are KGHDR and SFDVKD. The CDR3 is 17 residues long. Measured with immunoSEQ multiplex PCR; TCRdb has only the in-frame clones, and not every one. The sample gives more than 350,000 clones, roughly 90% of which show up once; approximately 1.3% is in the top ten. The sample holds a few counts of this clone. This TCR derives from a woman aged 18-35 years who had been exposed to COVID-19. The V call is TRBV24-1, the J call TRBJ2-3, with D possibly matching TRBD2 (6 bases). The sequenced sample consisted of PBMCs or T cells enriched from blood (not recorded which). This CDR3 reads CATSSETRHFGTDTQYF. DNA for the CDR3: TGTGCCACCAGCTCTGAGACTAGACATTTTGGTACAGATACGCAGTATTTT.